The clone carrying this T cell receptor beta chain appeared once. The target antigen is unknown. Every donor was a healthy person donating bone marrow. Likely unrecorded immune exposures existed in these nominally healthy donors. The CDR3 loop spans 14 amino acids. Germline CDR1 is KGHSH and CDR2 is LQKENI. The V and J ends lost 2 bases and 3 bases respectively, with 8 bases between them. These data originate in a study of cytomegalovirus exposure and HLA in healthy donors. A multiplex PCR was run with 60 Vbeta primers and 13 Jbeta primers. Profiled with immunoSEQ multiplex PCR; TCRdb holds only in-frame clones, not every one. The table has 210,000 or so clones, more than 75% seen once. Study-level results: CMV serostatus stood as the only immune exposure information on hand. Relative to the roughly 640-donor mean, N-insertions were reportedly fewer in an Asian-associated ancestry cluster in a later analysis.

The sequencing sample was made of PBMCs. The TCR originated in a man under 40 in good health and CMV-seronegative. The gene calls are TRBV18 and TRBJ1-3; D is unresolved. The CDR3 sequence is CASSPLRDGNTIYF. The CDR3 DNA reads as TGTGCCAGCTCACCATTGAGGGATGGAAACACCATATATTTT.